Following are 13 T cell receptor beta chains from one sample sequenced in a study of read filtering for tumor transcriptome and immune sequencing. From approximately 400 ng of RNA, a library with molecular barcoded alpha/delta and beta/gamma adaptors was made. In TCRdb, the reads were re-called with MiXCR into one record per CDR3 protein. This table holds tens of thousands of distinct CDR3 sequences, about 19% found once. The sequencing input was a population of CD138-negative cells sorted from bone marrow. The receptors originated from a donor aged 40 or older with multiple myeloma.

This clonotype was detected a few times. The CDR3 DNA sequence: TGTGCCAGCAGCTTAAAAACCTCGGGCACTGAAGCTTTCTTT. This codes for CASSLKTSGTEAFF. This rearrangement joins TRBV7-8 to TRBJ1-1, with D hard to call. CDR3 length: 14 residues. V was cut by 2 bases and J by 4 bases, with 11 bases left in between. The germline CDR1 and CDR2 sequences are SGHVS and FQNEAQ.

This clonotype was counted many times. The chain carries TRBV5-1 and TRBJ2-2; D perhaps matches TRBD1 (6 bases). The CDR3 runs to 13 residues. V gave up 3 bases and J gave up 6 bases, with 9 bases separating them. Germline CDR1 SGHRS, CDR2 YFSETQ. The CDR3 sequence is CASSSGAAGELFF. DNA of the CDR3: TGCGCCAGCAGCTCAGGGGCGGCCGGGGAGCTGTTTTTT.

At least ten counts were recorded for this clonotype. The rearrangement uses TRBV5-5 and TRBJ1-1; D is possibly TRBD1 (6 bases). The CDR3 loop spans 16 amino acids. CDR1 is SGHKS and CDR2 is YYEKEE in the germline V gene (reference sequence). The germline V and J ends were trimmed by 0 bases and 3 bases, with 15 bases remaining between them. The CDR3 bases are TGTGCCAGCAGCTTGGGGCCCAGGGGTCAGGACACTGAAGCTTTCTTT. As protein: CASSLGPRGQDTEAFF.

Points on this clonotype: A read error likely explains this, since a far larger clone differs by one base. The chain uses TRBV7-8 and TRBJ2-6, with 9 bases that match TRBD1. The length of the CDR3 is 18 residues. CDR1 and CDR2 (germline): SGHVS, FQNEAQ. The CDR3 region has the DNA TGTGCCAGCAGCCCGAGTCCCGGGACAGGGAGTGGGGCCGACGTCCTGACTTTC. Its protein is CASSPSPGTGSGADVLTF.

This clonotype was found many times. Sequence at one end of the junction differs from germline and may be a read error. This chain joins TRBV2 and TRBJ2-3, with D uncertain. This CDR3 region has 10 residues. Germline V gene sequence: CDR1 SNHLY, CDR2 FYNNEI. The CDR3 nucleotides read TGTGCCAGCAGTGCAGACACGCAGTATTTT. It is translated as CASSADTQYF.

This clonotype was recorded many times. The rearrangement joins TRBV5-1 to TRBJ2-1; D might be TRBD2 (5 bases). The germline V and J ends were trimmed by 4 bases and 6 bases, with 11 bases remaining between them. CDR1 and CDR2 (germline): SGHRS, YFSETQ. The CDR3 sequence is 13 residues long. CDR3 in amino acids: CASSGGQVNEQFF. DNA of the CDR3: TGCGCCAGCAGCGGCGGGCAGGTCAATGAGCAGTTCTTC.

V and J are TRBV20-1 and TRBJ1-3; TRBD1 matches at 8 bases. Germline V gene lookup returns CDR1 DFQATT and CDR2 SNEGSKA (reference sequence). Trimming took 1 base from V and 4 from J; bases not matched to a gene: 6. The length of the CDR3 is 15 residues. The DNA of the CDR3 is TGCAGTGCTAGAGGACAGGGGCGGTGGGGAAACACCATATATTTT. Its translation: CSARGQGRWGNTIYF.

Comment on this clonotype: A read error is possible here, since a much larger clone lies one base away. This chain uses TRBV30 with TRBJ2-5; D remains ambiguous. Trimming removed 4 bases at V and 4 bases at J, with 10 bases between. Germline CDR1 reads GTSNPN; CDR2 reads SVGIG (reference sequence). This CDR3 has 12 residues. DNA for the CDR3: TGTGCCTGGACCTTGTCCCGAGAGACCCAGTACTTC. It specifies CAWTLSRETQYF.

As concerns this clonotype: A read error is possible here, since a much larger clone lies one base away. This chain uses TRBV11-1 with TRBJ2-3, with D possibly being TRBD2 (5 bases). The CDR3 totals 15 residues. CDR1 is SGHAT, CDR2 FQDESV, per germline (reference sequence). The CDR3: CASSFLSGTTDTQCF. In nucleotides, the CDR3 is TGTGCCAGCAGCTTCCTAAGCGGAACCACAGATACGCAGTGTTTT.

Ten or more counts support this clonotype. CDR3 amino acids: CASSLFSRPQHF. CDR3 sequence (DNA): TGTGCCAGCAGTTTATTCTCAAGGCCCCAGCATTTT. The chain joins TRBV28 to TRBJ1-5; D is unresolved. Germline V gives CDR1 MDHEN, CDR2 SYDVKM. Trimming cost V 1 base and J 9 bases, with 7 bases left between them. The CDR3 spans 12 residues. The entire variable domain, with the rest obtained from reference TRBV28 and TRBJ1-5, is as follows: DVKVTQSSRYLVKRTGEKVFLECVQDMDHENMFWYRQDPGLGLRLIYFSYDVKMKEKGDIPEGYSVSREKKERFSLILESASTNQTSMYLCASSLFSRPQHFGDGTRLSIL.

This clonotype was found a few times. J is TRBJ1-2 and V is TRBV12-3 or TRBV12-4, with 9 positions matching TRBD1. The CDR3 extends over 16 amino acids. The ends lost 3 bases at V and 1 base at J; junction bases unmatched: 6. The CDR3 sequence is CASSLDRGSNNYGYTF. Written as DNA, the CDR3 is TGTGCCAGCAGTTTGGACAGGGGATCCAATAACTATGGCTACACCTTC.

The genes are TRBV19 and TRBJ2-7; D ambiguous. The V and J ends lost 3 bases and 0 bases respectively, with 6 bases between them. The CDR3 length is 13 residues. Germline V gives CDR1 LNHDA, CDR2 SQIVND (reference sequence). The CDR3 DNA follows: TGTGCCAGTAGTATGGTCGCCTCCTACGAGCAGTACTTC. Amino acids: CASSMVASYEQYF.

In this sample, this clonotype turned up many times. One end of the junction does not line up with germline, which may come from a read error. The chain uses TRBV7-7 and TRBJ1-1; D unclear. Germline V CDR1 and CDR2: SSHAT, FNYEAQ (reference sequence). The CDR3 loop spans 13 amino acids. The CDR3 DNA reads TGTGCTAGCAGCTTAGCGATGAACACTGAAGCTTTCTTT. It translates to CASSLAMNTEAFF.